Listed below are T cell receptor beta chains from one sample, sequenced in a study of blood T cell repertoires in COVID-19. Using immunoSEQ multiplex PCR, the repertoire was profiled, and TCRdb retains in-frame clones only, with some absent. Here the sample spans a few hundred thousand clones, approximately 81% being singletons. The sequencing sample was made of PBMCs or T cells enriched from blood (not recorded which). The receptors originated from a woman aged 50 to 60 who had been exposed to COVID-19. Each CDR3 is given with its conserved first and last residue. D genes are given only for firm matches. Clone size is not always given. Where it is, it says once, few, many or a class for expanded clones.

. | TRBJ2-1 | . | TRBV11-3 | TGTGCCAGCAGCTTAGAAGGACAGTCCAATGAGCAGTTCTTC | CASSLEGQSNEQFF
few | TRBJ2-1 | TRBD2 | TRBV5-1 | TGCGCCAGCAGCTTGGGACTAGCGGGGATCTACAATGAGCAGTTCTTC | CASSLGLAGIYNEQFF
. | TRBJ2-3 | TRBD2 | TRBV20-1 | TGCAGTGCTGGTGGACTAGCGGGAGTGGATACGCAGTATTTT | CSAGGLAGVDTQYF
. | TRBJ1-2 | . | TRBV3-1/TRBV3-2 | TGTGCCAGCAGCCACCCTACGGGGTCCCCCTATGGCTACACCTTC | CASSHPTGSPYGYTF
. | TRBJ2-1 | . | TRBV7-6 | TGTGCCAGCAGCTTGTCCGACAGCAATGAGCAGTTCTTC | CASSLSDSNEQFF
. | TRBJ1-1 | . | TRBV12-3/TRBV12-4 | TGTGCCAGCTCTCTGTTGAACACTGAAGCTTTCTTT | CASSLLNTEAFF
. | TRBJ1-1 | . | TRBV13 | TGTGCCAGCAGCCGACAGGCTGGTATCACTGAAGCTTTCTTT | CASSRQAGITEAFF
. | TRBJ1-2 | . | TRBV15 | TGTGCCACCAGCAGAGGAGGGACACTTCCTACCTATGGCTACACCTTC | CATSRGGTLPTYGYTF
. | TRBJ1-3 | . | TRBV19 | TGTGCCAGTAGTATCAGCGCACTATTAAACACCATATATTTT | CASSISALLNTIYF
. | TRBJ2-1 | TRBD2 | TRBV3-1/TRBV3-2 | TGTGCCAGCAGCAGCGGGCTAGCGGGGGCCAAAAGCTCCTACAATGAGCAGTTCTTC | CASSSGLAGAKSSYNEQFF
. | TRBJ1-1 | . | TRBV5-4 | TGTGCCAGCAGCGCCGACAGGATGAACACTGAAGCTTTCTTT | CASSADRMNTEAFF
. | TRBJ2-7 | . | TRBV21-1 | TGTGCCAGCAGCAAAGGAAGCCAGCGGGGGGTGAGCTCCTACGAGCAGTACTTC | CASSKGSQRGVSSYEQYF
. | TRBJ2-1 | . | TRBV6-1 | TGTGCCAGCAGTGAATCCGGGGGATCGGGTGAGCAGTTCTTC | CASSESGGSGEQFF
. | TRBJ2-7 | . | TRBV23-1 | TGCGCCAGCAGTCAACAGGGTCAACCCTGCGGCGCCTGCCTCTACGAGCAGTACTTC | CASSQQGQPCGACLYEQYF
. | TRBJ1-2 | . | TRBV5-6 | TGTGCCAGCAGCTTGGCGTCAGGCCTCTACACCTTC | CASSLASGLYTF
. | TRBJ2-7 | . | TRBV10-3 | TGTGCCATCAGTGAGATCGGGGGAGAGCAGTACTTC | CAISEIGGEQYF
once | TRBJ2-7 | TRBD1 | TRBV5-5 | TGTGCCAGCAGCACTACAGGGGGCTACGAGCAGTACTTC | CASSTTGGYEQYF
. | TRBJ1-1 | . | TRBV5-6 | TGTGCCAGCAGCGTCGACACACGGGAGACTGAAGCTTTCTTT | CASSVDTRETEAFF
few | TRBJ2-7 | . | TRBV7-2 | TGTGCCAGCAGCTCGCGGGCCTCGAGCTACGAGCAGTACTTC | CASSSRASSYEQYF
. | TRBJ1-5 | TRBD1 | TRBV19 | TGTGCCAGTAGTACGCAGGGACAGGCGCTCAATCAGCCCCAGCATTTT | CASSTQGQALNQPQHF
. | TRBJ2-1 | . | TRBV2 | TGTGCCAGCAGTGGTATAGGGATAGCGGACAATGAGCAGTTCTTC | CASSGIGIADNEQFF
few | TRBJ2-3 | TRBD2 | TRBV7-9 | TGTGCCAGCAGCGCGGTCCCGGGACTAGCGGGGGGCCCCCAAGATACGCAGTATTTT | CASSAVPGLAGGPQDTQYF
. | TRBJ2-1 | TRBD2 | TRBV6-4 | TGTGCCAGCAGTGACTCGTCTAGCGGGGTTGATGAGCAGTTCTTC | CASSDSSSGVDEQFF
. | TRBJ2-7 | TRBD1 | TRBV5-1 | TGCGCCAGCAGCTTCCTAACGGGACAGGGGGACTACGAGCAGTACTTC | CASSFLTGQGDYEQYF
. | TRBJ1-6 | . | TRBV12-2 | TGTGCAAGTCGCCATCTGATGGGACAGTATAATTCACCCCTCCACTTT | CASRHLMGQYNSPLHF
few | TRBJ2-7 | TRBD1 | TRBV19 | TGTGCCAGTGTACAGGGGGAAGAGCAGTACTTC | CASVQGEEQYF
. | TRBJ2-1 | TRBD1 | TRBV5-8 | TGTGCCAGCAGCTCGAGGACAGGATGGGGAAATGAGCAGTTCTTC | CASSSRTGWGNEQFF
. | TRBJ1-1 | . | TRBV13 | TGTGCCAGCAGTACTGGGACATCCCGCGAGGCTTTCTTT | CASSTGTSREAFF
. | TRBJ1-4 | . | TRBV12-3/TRBV12-4 | TGTGCCAGCAGTTCCACCAGTGAAAAACTGTTTTTT | CASSSTSEKLFF
. | TRBJ2-7 | . | TRBV28 | TGTGCCAGCAGTTCCCCTTCGGGAAAACCCTACGAGCAGTACTTC | CASSSPSGKPYEQYF
. | TRBJ2-7 | . | TRBV11-1 | TGTGCCAGCAGCGAAGACAGGTTCCTCCTCTACGAGCAGTACTTC | CASSEDRFLLYEQYF
. | TRBJ2-5 | . | TRBV19 | TGTGCCAGTAGTATTTCCCCAGGGAAGGAGACCCAGTACTTC | CASSISPGKETQYF
. | TRBJ1-6 | TRBD1 | TRBV5-4 | TGTGCCAGCAGCTCGGACAGGGGGTCACCCCTCCACTTT | CASSSDRGSPLHF
. | TRBJ2-3 | . | TRBV6-5 | TGTGCCAGCAGTTACTCGCTTACGCGAAATACGCAGTATTTT | CASSYSLTRNTQYF
. | TRBJ1-4 | TRBD1 | TRBV5-4 | TGTGCCAGCAGCAAACAGGGGAAAAATGAAAAACTGTTTTTT | CASSKQGKNEKLFF
once | TRBJ2-3 | . | TRBV4-3 | TGCGCCAGCAGCGATGTAGCAGATACGCAGTATTTT | CASSDVADTQYF